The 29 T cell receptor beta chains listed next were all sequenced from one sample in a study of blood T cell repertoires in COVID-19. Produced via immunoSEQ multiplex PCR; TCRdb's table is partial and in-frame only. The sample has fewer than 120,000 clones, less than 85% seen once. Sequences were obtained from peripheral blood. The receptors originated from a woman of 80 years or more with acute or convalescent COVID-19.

The CDR3, as DNA: TGCGCCAGCAGCTTGGTAAGGGGTAATGAGCAGTTCTTC. It translates to CASSLVRGNEQFF. The chain recombines TRBV5-1 with TRBJ2-1; perhaps TRBD1 as D (5 bases). The V and J ends lost 0 bases and 7 bases respectively, with 8 bases between them. The CDR3 runs to 13 residues. Germline values: CDR1 SGHRS, CDR2 YFSETQ.

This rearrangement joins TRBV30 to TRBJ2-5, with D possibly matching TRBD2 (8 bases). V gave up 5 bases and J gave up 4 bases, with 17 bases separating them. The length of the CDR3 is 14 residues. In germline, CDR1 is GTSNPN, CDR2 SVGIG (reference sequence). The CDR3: CAWDPGRGLETQYF. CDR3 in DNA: TGTGCCTGGGACCCCGGGAGGGGGCTAGAGACCCAGTACTTC.

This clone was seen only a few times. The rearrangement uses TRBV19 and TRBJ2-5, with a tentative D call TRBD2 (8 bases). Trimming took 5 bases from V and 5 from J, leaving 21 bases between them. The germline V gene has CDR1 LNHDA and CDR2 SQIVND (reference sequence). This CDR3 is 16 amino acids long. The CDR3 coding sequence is TGTGCCAGTAGTCCAGGGGGAAGCGGGAGTTCGGAGACCCAGTACTTC. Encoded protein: CASSPGGSGSSETQYF.

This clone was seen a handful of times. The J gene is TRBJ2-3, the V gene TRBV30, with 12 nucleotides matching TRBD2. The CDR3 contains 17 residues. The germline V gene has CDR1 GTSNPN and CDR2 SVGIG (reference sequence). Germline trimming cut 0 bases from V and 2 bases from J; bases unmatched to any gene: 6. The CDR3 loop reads CAWSVRGLAGITDTQYF. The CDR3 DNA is TGTGCCTGGAGTGTACGCGGACTAGCGGGGATCACAGATACGCAGTATTTT. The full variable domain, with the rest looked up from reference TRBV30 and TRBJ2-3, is SQTIHQWPATLVQPVGSPLSLECTVEGTSNPNLYWYRQAAGRGLQLLFYSVGIGQISSEVPQNLSASRPQDRQFILSSKKLLLSDSGFYLCAWSVRGLAGITDTQYFGPGTRLTVL.

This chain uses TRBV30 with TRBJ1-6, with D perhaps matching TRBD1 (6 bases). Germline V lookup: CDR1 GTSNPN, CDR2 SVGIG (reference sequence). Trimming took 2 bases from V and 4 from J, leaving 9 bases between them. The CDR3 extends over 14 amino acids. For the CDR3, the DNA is TGTGCCTGGAGTCGGGACATTTATAATTCACCCCTCCACTTT. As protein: CAWSRDIYNSPLHF.

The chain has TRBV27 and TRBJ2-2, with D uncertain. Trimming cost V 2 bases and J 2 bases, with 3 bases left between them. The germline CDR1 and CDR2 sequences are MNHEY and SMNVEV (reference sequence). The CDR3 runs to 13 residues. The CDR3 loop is CASSLLNTGELFF. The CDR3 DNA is TGTGCCAGCAGTTTACTTAACACCGGGGAGCTGTTTTTT.

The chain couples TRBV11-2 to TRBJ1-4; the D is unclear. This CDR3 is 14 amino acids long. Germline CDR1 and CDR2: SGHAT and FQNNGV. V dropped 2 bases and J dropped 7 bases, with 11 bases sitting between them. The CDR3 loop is CASSLQVTSEKLFF. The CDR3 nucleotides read TGTGCCAGCAGCTTACAGGTGACCAGTGAAAAACTGTTTTTT.

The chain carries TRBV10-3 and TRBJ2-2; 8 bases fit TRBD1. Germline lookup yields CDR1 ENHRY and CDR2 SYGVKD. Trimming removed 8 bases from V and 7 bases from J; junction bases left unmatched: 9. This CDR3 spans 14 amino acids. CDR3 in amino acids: CAIELQGVDGELFF. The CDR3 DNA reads TGTGCCATCGAGCTACAGGGGGTTGACGGGGAGCTGTTTTTT.

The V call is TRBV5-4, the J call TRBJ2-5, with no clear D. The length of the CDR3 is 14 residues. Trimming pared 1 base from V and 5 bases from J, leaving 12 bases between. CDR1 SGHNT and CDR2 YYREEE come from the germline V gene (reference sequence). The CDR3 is CASSLQEAKETQYF. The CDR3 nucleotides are TGTGCCAGCAGCTTGCAGGAAGCTAAGGAGACCCAGTACTTC.

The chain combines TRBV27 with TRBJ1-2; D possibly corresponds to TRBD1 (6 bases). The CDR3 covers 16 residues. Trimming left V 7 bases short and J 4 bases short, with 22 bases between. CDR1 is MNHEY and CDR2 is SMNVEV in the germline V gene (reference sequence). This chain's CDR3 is CASKLMSGGFGYGYTF. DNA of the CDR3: TGTGCCAGCAAACTCATGAGCGGGGGCTTTGGCTATGGCTACACCTTC.

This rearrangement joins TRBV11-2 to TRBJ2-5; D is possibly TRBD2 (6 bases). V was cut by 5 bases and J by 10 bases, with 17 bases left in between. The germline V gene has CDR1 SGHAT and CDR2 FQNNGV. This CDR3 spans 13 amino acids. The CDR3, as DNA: TGTGCCAGCAGCGGGAGGCCCGATACAGTCCAGTACTTC. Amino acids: CASSGRPDTVQYF.

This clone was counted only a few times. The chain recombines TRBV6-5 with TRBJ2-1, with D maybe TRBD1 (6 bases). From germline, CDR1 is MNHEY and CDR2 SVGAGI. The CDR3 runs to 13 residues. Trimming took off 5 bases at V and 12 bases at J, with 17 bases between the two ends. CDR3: CASSLPGERVQFF. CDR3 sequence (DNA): TGTGCCAGCAGTCTCCCAGGGGAGCGAGTGCAGTTCTTC.

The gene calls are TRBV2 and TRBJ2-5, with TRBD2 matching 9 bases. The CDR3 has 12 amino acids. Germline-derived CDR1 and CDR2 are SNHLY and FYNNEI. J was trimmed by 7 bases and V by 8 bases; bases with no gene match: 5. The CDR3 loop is CASGGLAGTQYF. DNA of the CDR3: TGTGCCAGCGGGGGACTAGCTGGGACCCAGTACTTC. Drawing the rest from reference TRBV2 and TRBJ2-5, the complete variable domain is EPEVTQTPSHQVTQMGQEVILRCVPISNHLYFYWYRQILGQKVEFLVSFYNNEISEKSEIFDDQFSVERPDGSNFTLKIRSTKLEDSAMYFCASGGLAGTQYFGPGTRLLVL.

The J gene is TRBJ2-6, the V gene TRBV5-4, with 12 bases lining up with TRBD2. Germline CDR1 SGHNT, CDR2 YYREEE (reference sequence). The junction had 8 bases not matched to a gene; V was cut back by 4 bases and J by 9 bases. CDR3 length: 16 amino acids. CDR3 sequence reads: CASSRLAGGEGNVLTF. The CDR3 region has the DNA TGTGCCAGCAGCCGTCTAGCGGGAGGGGAGGGCAACGTCCTGACTTTC. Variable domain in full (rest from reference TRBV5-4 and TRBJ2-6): ETGVTQSPTHLIKTRGQQVTLRCSSQSGHNTVSWYQQALGQGPQFIFQYYREEENGRGNFPPRFSGLQFPNYSSELNVNALELDDSALYLCASSRLAGGEGNVLTFGAGSRLTVL.

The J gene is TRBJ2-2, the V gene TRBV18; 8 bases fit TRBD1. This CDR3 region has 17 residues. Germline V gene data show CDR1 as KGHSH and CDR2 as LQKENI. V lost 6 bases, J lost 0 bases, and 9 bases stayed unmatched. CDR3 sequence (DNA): TGTGCCAGCTCGGACGATCAGGGGGCTACGAACACCGGGGAGCTGTTTTTT. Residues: CASSDDQGATNTGELFF.

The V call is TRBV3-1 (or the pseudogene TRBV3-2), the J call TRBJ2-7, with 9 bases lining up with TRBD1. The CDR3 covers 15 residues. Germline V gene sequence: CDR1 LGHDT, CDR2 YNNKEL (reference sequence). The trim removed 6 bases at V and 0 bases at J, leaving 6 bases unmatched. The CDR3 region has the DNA TGTGCCAGCAGGGAGGGACAGGGCCTCTCCTACGAGCAGTACTTC. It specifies CASREGQGLSYEQYF.

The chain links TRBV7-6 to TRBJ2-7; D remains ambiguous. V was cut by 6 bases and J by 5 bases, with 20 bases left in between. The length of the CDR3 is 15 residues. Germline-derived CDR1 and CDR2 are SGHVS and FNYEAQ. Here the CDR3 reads CASRLPIGRGDEQYF. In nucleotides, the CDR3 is TGTGCCAGCAGATTACCCATCGGTAGAGGCGACGAGCAGTACTTC.

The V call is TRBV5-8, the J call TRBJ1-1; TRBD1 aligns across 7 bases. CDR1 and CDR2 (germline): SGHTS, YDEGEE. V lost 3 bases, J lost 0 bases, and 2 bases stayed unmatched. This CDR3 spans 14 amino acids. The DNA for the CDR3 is TGTGCCAGCAGCTCAGACAGGGTGAACACTGAAGCTTTCTTT. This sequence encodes CASSSDRVNTEAFF.

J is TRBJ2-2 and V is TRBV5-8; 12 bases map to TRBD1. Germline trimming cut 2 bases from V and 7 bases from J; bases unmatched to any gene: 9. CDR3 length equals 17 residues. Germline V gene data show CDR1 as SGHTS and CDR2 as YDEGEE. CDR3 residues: CASSFVSGQGAIGELFF. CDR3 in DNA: TGTGCCAGCAGCTTCGTCTCGGGACAGGGGGCAATCGGGGAGCTGTTTTTT.

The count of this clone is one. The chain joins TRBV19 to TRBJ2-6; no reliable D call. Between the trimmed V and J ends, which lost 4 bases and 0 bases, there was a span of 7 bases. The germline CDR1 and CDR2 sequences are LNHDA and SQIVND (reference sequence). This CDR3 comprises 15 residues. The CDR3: CASSTTVSGANVLTF. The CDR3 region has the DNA TGTGCCAGTAGTACTACAGTCTCTGGGGCCAACGTCCTGACTTTC.

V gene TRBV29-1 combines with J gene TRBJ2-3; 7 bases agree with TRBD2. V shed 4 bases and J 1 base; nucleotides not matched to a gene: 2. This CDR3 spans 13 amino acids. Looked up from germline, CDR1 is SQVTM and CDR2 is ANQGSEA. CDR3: CSVGLAGTDTQYF. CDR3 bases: TGCAGCGTTGGCCTAGCGGGCACAGATACGCAGTATTTT.

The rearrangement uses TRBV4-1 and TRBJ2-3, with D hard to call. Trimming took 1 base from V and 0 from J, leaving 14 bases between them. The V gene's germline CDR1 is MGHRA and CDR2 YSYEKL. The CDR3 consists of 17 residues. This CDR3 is CASSQGVALTSTDTQYF. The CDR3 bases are TGCGCCAGCAGCCAAGGTGTTGCACTAACTAGCACAGATACGCAGTATTTT.

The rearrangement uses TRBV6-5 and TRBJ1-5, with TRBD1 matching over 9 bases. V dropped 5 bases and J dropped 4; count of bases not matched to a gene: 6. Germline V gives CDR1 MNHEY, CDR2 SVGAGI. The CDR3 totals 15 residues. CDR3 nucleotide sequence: TGTGCCAGCAGTCATGCGGGACAGGGTAATCAGCCCCAGCATTTT. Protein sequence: CASSHAGQGNQPQHF.

CDR3: CSVGQGEGSPLHF. CDR3 nucleotides: TGCAGCGTTGGACAGGGTGAAGGTTCACCCCTCCACTTT. The chain has TRBV29-1 and TRBJ1-6, with 7 positions matching TRBD1. V trimming: 4 bases; J trimming: 9 bases; junction bases outside the gene matches: 6. CDR3 size: 13 residues. Germline V gene lookup returns CDR1 SQVTM and CDR2 ANQGSEA. Full variable domain (remainder filled in from reference TRBV29-1 and TRBJ1-6): SAVISQKPSRDICQRGTSLTIQCQVDSQVTMMFWYRQQPGQSLTLIATANQGSEATYESGFVIDKFPISRPNLTFSTLTVSNMSPEDSSIYLCSVGQGEGSPLHFGNGTRLTVT.

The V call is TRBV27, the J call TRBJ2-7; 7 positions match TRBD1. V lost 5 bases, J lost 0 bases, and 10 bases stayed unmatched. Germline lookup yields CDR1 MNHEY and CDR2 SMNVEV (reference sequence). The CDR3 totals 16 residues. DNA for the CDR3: TGTGCCAGCAGTCGGAGAACGGGACAGTCCTCCTACGAGCAGTACTTC. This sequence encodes CASSRRTGQSSYEQYF.

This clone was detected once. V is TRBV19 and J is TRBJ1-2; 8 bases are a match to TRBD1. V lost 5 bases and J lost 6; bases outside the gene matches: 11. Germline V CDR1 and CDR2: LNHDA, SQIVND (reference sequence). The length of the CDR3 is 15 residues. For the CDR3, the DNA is TGTGCCAGTAGTGATAGGACAGGGCTGGTCGATGGCTACACCTTC. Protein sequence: CASSDRTGLVDGYTF.

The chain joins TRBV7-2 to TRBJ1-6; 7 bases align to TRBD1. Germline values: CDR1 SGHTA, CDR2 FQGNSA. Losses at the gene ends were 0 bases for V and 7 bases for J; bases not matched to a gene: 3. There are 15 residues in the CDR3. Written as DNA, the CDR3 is TGTGCCAGCAGCTTAGCGGACAGGAGAAATTCACCCCTCCACTTT. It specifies CASSLADRRNSPLHF.

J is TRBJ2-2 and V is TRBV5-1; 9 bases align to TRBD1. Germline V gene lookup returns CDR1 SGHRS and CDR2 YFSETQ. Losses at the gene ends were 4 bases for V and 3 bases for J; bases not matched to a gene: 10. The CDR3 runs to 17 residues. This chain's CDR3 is CASSTQGARVDTGELFF. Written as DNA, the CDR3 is TGCGCCAGCAGCACACAGGGGGCGCGGGTAGACACCGGGGAGCTGTTTTTT. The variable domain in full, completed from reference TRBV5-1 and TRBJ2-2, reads KAGVTQTPRYLIKTRGQQVTLSCSPISGHRSVSWYQQTPGQGLQFLFEYFSETQRNKGNFPGRFSGRQFSNSRSEMNVSTLELGDSALYLCASSTQGARVDTGELFFGEGSRLTVL.

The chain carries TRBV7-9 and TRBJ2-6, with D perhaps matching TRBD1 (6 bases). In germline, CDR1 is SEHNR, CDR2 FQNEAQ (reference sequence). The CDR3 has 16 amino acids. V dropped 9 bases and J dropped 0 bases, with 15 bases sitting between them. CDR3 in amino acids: CARGADWASGANVLTF. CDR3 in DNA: TGTGCCAGGGGGGCCGACTGGGCCTCTGGGGCCAACGTCCTGACTTTC.